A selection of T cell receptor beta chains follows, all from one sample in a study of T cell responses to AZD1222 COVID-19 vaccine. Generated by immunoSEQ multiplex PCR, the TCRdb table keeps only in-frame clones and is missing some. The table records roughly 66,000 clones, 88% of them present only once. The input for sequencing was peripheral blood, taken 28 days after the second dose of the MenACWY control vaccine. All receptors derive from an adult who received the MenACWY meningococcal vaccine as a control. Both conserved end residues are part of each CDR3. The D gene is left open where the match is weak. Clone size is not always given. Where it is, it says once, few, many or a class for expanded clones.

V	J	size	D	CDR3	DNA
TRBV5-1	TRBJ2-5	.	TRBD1	CASSTDRGGETQYF	TGCGCCAGCAGCACCGACAGGGGGGGAGAGACCCAGTACTTC
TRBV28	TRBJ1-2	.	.	CASSRPSIANYGYTF	TGTGCCAGCAGTCGCCCCTCCATAGCTAACTATGGCTACACCTTC
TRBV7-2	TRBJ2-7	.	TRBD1	CASSLWGQGRYEQYF	TGTGCCAGCAGCTTATGGGGACAGGGGCGGTACGAGCAGTACTTC
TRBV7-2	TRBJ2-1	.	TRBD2	CASSPRLAGGNEQFF	TGTGCCAGCAGCCCCAGACTAGCGGGAGGAAATGAGCAGTTCTTC
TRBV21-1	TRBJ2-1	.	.	CASSPGGRLYNEQFF	TGTGCCAGCAGCCCCGGGGGCAGACTGTACAATGAGCAGTTCTTC
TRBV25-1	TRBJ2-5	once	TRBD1	CASSPEQGAQETQYF	TGTGCCAGCAGTCCCGAACAGGGGGCACAGGAGACCCAGTACTTC
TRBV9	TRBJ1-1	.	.	CASSPGGRTEAFF	TGTGCCAGCAGCCCCGGGGGGAGGACTGAAGCTTTCTTT
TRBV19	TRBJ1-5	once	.	CASSRGGNNQPQHF	TGTGCCAGTAGTCGAGGGGGGAACAATCAGCCCCAGCATTTT
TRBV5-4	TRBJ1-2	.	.	CASSLLGGRSYGYTF	TGTGCCAGCAGCTTGTTGGGGGGTCGGAGCTATGGCTACACCTTC
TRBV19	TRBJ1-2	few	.	CASSPAGYGYTF	TGTGCCAGTAGTCCCGCGGGTTATGGCTACACCTTC
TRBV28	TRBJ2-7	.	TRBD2	CASSLAGEDNEQYF	TGTGCCAGCAGTTTGGCGGGGGAAGATAACGAGCAGTACTTC
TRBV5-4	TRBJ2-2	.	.	CASSLGRASGELFF	TGTGCCAGCAGCTTGGGGCGAGCATCCGGGGAGCTGTTTTTT
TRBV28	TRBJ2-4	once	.	CASSLPGTAIAKNIQYF	TGTGCCAGCAGTTTACCCGGGACCGCGATAGCCAAAAACATTCAGTACTTC
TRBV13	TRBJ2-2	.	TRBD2	CASSFGPGGGNGELFF	TGTGCCAGCAGCTTTGGCCCGGGAGGGGGTAACGGGGAGCTGTTTTTT
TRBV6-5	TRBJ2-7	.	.	CASSSTGYEQYF	TGTGCCAGCTCAAGTACAGGGTACGAGCAGTACTTC
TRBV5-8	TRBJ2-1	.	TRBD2	CASSPKAGLAGLEQFF	TGTGCCAGCAGCCCCAAGGCGGGACTAGCGGGGTTAGAGCAGTTCTTC
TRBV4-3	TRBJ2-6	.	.	CASSQSLDNPGSGANVLTF	TGCGCCAGCAGCCAAAGCTTGGACAACCCGGGCTCTGGGGCCAACGTCCTGACTTTC
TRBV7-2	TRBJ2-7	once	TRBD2	CASSLVGGDEQYF	TGTGCCAGCAGCTTAGTGGGAGGGGACGAGCAGTACTTC
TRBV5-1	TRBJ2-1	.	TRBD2	CASSSSGSSYNEQFF	TGCGCCAGCAGCTCCAGCGGGAGCTCCTACAATGAGCAGTTCTTC
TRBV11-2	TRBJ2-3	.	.	CASSPLQGSDTQYF	TGTGCCAGCAGCCCCTTACAGGGCTCAGATACGCAGTATTTT
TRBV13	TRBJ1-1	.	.	CASSDSMNTEAFF	TGTGCCAGCAGCGATTCCATGAACACTGAAGCTTTCTTT
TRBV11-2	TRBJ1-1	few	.	CASSLVAEAFF	TGTGCCAGCAGCTTAGTCGCGGAAGCTTTCTTT
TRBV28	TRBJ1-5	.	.	CASSQPGRFQHF	TGTGCCAGCAGTCAACCGGGACGATTCCAGCATTTT
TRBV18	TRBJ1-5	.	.	CASSPTGNQPQHF	TGTGCCAGCTCACCGACAGGCAATCAGCCCCAGCATTTT
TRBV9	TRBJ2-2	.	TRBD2	CASTLSSGVTGELFF	TGTGCCAGCACCTTGTCTAGCGGAGTCACCGGGGAGCTGTTTTTT
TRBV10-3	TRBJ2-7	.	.	CAISGESDSYEQYF	TGTGCCATCAGTGGTGAGTCTGACTCCTACGAGCAGTACTTC
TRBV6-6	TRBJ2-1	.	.	CASSLRSGSSYNEQFF	TGTGCCAGCAGTTTACGGTCAGGGAGCTCCTACAATGAGCAGTTCTTC
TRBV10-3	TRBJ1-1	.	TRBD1	CAITDRTGANTEAFF	TGTGCCATCACCGATCGGACAGGGGCGAACACTGAAGCTTTCTTT
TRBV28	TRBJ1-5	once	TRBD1	CASRTGDSNQPQHF	TGTGCCAGCAGGACAGGGGATAGCAATCAGCCCCAGCATTTT
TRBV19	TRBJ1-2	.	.	CASAQDSTHVGYTF	TGTGCCAGCGCACAGGACTCCACTCATGTTGGCTACACCTTC
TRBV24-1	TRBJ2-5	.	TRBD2	CATSDSRAGGETQYF	TGTGCCACCAGTGATTCGCGGGCGGGAGGAGAGACCCAGTACTTC
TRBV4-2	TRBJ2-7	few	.	CASSQDSANLYEQYF	TGTGCCAGCAGCCAAGATTCAGCGAACCTCTACGAGCAGTACTTC
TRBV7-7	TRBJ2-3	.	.	CASSLGAGHTDTQYF	TGTGCTAGCAGCTTAGGGGCAGGACACACAGATACGCAGTATTTT
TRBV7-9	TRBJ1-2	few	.	CASSLDRFGYTF	TGTGCCAGCAGCTTAGATCGGTTTGGCTACACCTTC
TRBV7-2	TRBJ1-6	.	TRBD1	CASSSGRGLTLHF	TGTGCCAGCAGCTCTGGCAGGGGGCTAACCCTCCACTTT
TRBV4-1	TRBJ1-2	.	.	CASSTPRSSKDYGYTF	TGCGCCAGCTCAACCCCCCGGTCCTCAAAGGACTATGGCTACACCTTC
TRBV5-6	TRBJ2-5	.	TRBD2	CASSLVAGGLETQYF	TGTGCCAGCAGCTTGGTAGCGGGGGGGTTGGAGACCCAGTACTTC
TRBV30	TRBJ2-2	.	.	CAWSVVRTGELFF	TGTGCCTGGAGTGTAGTCCGAACCGGGGAGCTGTTTTTT
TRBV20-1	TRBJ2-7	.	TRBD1	CSASPGTGGAINYEQYF	TGCAGTGCTAGTCCCGGGACAGGGGGGGCGATCAACTACGAGCAGTACTTC
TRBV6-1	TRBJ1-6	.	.	CASSEEQGQSPLHF	TGTGCCAGCAGTGAAGAACAGGGCCAATCACCCCTCCACTTT
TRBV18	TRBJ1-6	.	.	CASSLQGNSPLHF	TGTGCCAGCTCACTACAGGGTAATTCACCCCTCCACTTT
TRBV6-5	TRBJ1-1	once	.	CASSRTENTEAFF	TGTGCCAGCAGTAGGACGGAGAACACTGAAGCTTTCTTT
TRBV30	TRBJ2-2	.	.	CAWSVLGTNTGELFF	TGTGCCTGGAGTGTGTTAGGAACGAACACCGGGGAGCTGTTTTTT
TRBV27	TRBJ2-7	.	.	CASRSSGQSSYEQYF	TGTGCCAGCAGGTCATCAGGACAGAGCTCCTACGAGCAGTACTTC
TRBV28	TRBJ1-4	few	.	CASSSLIYSPWSPFF	TGTGCCAGCAGTTCCTTAATTTACAGCCCCTGGAGTCCGTTTTTT
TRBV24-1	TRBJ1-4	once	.	CATSSLGEKLFF	TGTGCCACCAGTTCCTTGGGGGAAAAACTGTTTTTT
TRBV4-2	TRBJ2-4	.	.	CASSQDWGPKNIQYF	TGTGCCAGCAGCCAAGATTGGGGACCCAAAAACATTCAGTACTTC
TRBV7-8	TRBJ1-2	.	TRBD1	CASSLASGGLDYGYTF	TGTGCCAGCAGCTTAGCCTCAGGGGGTCTTGACTATGGCTACACCTTC
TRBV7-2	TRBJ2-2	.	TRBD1	CASSQQGPDTGELFF	TGTGCCAGCAGCCAACAGGGGCCCGACACCGGGGAGCTGTTTTTT
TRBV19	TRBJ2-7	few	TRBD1	CASRETGTGVYEQYF	TGTGCCAGTAGAGAGACCGGGACAGGGGTCTACGAGCAGTACTTC
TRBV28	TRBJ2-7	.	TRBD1	CASSLNLRQGTYEQYF	TGTGCCAGCAGTCTTAACCTTCGACAGGGGACCTACGAGCAGTACTTC
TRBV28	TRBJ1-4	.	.	CASSWAWGGNEKLFF	TGTGCCAGCAGTTGGGCCTGGGGAGGGAATGAAAAACTGTTTTTT
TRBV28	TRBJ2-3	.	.	CASSLRMGIDTQYF	TGTGCCAGCAGTTTAAGGATGGGGATAGATACGCAGTATTTT
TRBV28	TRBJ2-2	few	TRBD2	CASSSRSSGNFFGELFF	TGTGCCAGCAGTTCCCGTAGTAGCGGGAATTTCTTCGGGGAGCTGTTTTTT
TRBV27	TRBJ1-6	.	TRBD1	CASRQGDNSPLHF	TGTGCCAGCCGCCAGGGGGATAATTCACCCCTCCACTTT